A single sample is the source of the 6 T cell receptor beta chains below, sequenced in a study of blood T cell repertoires in COVID-19. Data came from immunoSEQ multiplex PCR; TCRdb stores just in-frame clones and leaves some out. The sample yields some 320,000 clones, about 89% seen once. Specimen: peripheral blood. The receptors here all came from a woman in her fifties or sixties who had recovered from COVID-19.

In DNA form, the CDR3 reads TGTGCCAGCAGCCCGGGACTAGGGGAGACCCAGTACTTC. It codes for CASSPGLGETQYF. V usage is TRBV11-2 and J usage is TRBJ2-5; 8 bases fit TRBD2. CDR1 and CDR2 from the germline V gene are SGHAT and FQNNGV. This CDR3 spans 13 amino acids. V was pared by 5 bases and J by 5 bases, with 4 bases of the junction left unmatched.

CDR3 in amino acids: CATSDLSRSDTQYF. CDR3 DNA: TGTGCCACCAGTGATTTGTCGAGGAGCGATACGCAGTATTTT. The genes are TRBV24-1 and TRBJ2-3; D is unclear. CDR1 and CDR2 (germline): KGHDR, SFDVKD. This CDR3 is 14 amino acids long. Trimming took 0 bases from V and 6 from J, leaving 9 bases between them.

The rearrangement uses TRBV19 and TRBJ1-1, with TRBD1 matching 8 bases. J was trimmed by 1 base and V by 3 bases; bases with no gene match: 10. CDR1 is LNHDA, CDR2 SQIVND, per germline (reference sequence). This CDR3 has 17 residues. The DNA for the CDR3 is TGTGCCAGTAGTATCGCACCGGGACAGGCGGGGAACACTGAAGCTTTCTTT. Translating it yields CASSIAPGQAGNTEAFF.

The chain uses TRBV7-2 and TRBJ1-1; no reliable D call. The germline V gene encodes CDR1 SGHTA and CDR2 FQGNSA. The CDR3 length is 13 residues. Trimming left V 1 base short and J 5 bases short, with 8 bases between. CDR3 in amino acids: CASSLGLGTEAFF. The CDR3, as DNA: TGTGCCAGCAGCTTAGGACTAGGTACTGAAGCTTTCTTT.

This chain joins TRBV6-5 and TRBJ2-3; 10 nucleotides line up with TRBD2. From germline, CDR1 is MNHEY and CDR2 SVGAGI. V shed 6 bases, J shed 14 bases, and the junction held 17 bases outside the gene matches. The CDR3 extends over 15 amino acids. The CDR3 here is CASRGSSGGHGGSYF. The CDR3 bases are TGTGCCAGCAGAGGGTCTAGCGGGGGCCACGGGGGGTCGTATTTT.

The J gene is TRBJ1-5, the V gene TRBV3-1 (or the pseudogene TRBV3-2), with 7 bases that match TRBD1. This CDR3 spans 20 amino acids. J gave up 0 bases and V 0 bases, and 14 bases lay outside the gene matches. Per germline, CDR1 LGHDT and CDR2 YNNKEL (reference sequence). CDR3: CASSQDLEGAAAYSNQPQHF. DNA of the CDR3: TGTGCCAGCAGCCAAGATCTTGAGGGGGCGGCGGCCTATAGCAATCAGCCCCAGCATTTT.